The subject of this entry is one T cell receptor beta chain. This PCR relied on a set of 60 Vbeta primers and 13 Jbeta primers. Here immunoSEQ multiplex PCR was the method, and the copy in TCRdb shows in-frame clones only, minus some. Here the sample spans about 55,000 clones, roughly 74% being singletons. CDR3 length: 16 residues. With 3 bases removed from V and 3 bases from J, the gap between germline ends came to 18 bases. The germline V gene has CDR1 SGHRS and CDR2 YFSETQ. Sampled while nominally healthy, donors likely had unrecorded immune exposures. These data come from a study of cytomegalovirus exposure and HLA in healthy donors.

The sample consisted of PBMCs. The chain uses TRBV5-1 and TRBJ1-1; D not resolved. The TCR originated in a man in his forties in good health and CMV-seropositive. CDR3 coding DNA: TGCGCCAGCAGCTCATGGTTTGGGTCCGAGGACACTGAAGCTTTCTTT. Protein sequence: CASSSWFGSEDTEAFF.